What follows is one T cell receptor (beta chain) and its context. Its antigen is unknown. Primers included in the PCR were 60 Vbeta and 13 Jbeta primers. The repertoire was sequenced with immunoSEQ multiplex PCR; TCRdb's copy has only in-frame clones and lacks some. This sample has approximately 110,000 clones, with around 79% found just once. This CDR3 is built from 15 residues. V shed 7 bases, J shed 4 bases, and the junction held 9 bases outside the gene matches. The germline CDR1 and CDR2 sequences are MDHEN and SYDVKM. The sample belongs to a study of cytomegalovirus exposure and HLA in healthy donors. Points from the study as a whole: For most subjects, TCR beta sequences were reported to predict HLA-A and HLA-B alleles with accuracy. Later work found that TCR association rates differed between HLA loci; DRB1 had the most and HLA-C the fewest. In the analysis, some V segments, TRBV6-2 and TRBV6-3 included, were excluded as indistinguishable. Presence/absence analyses assumed roughly uniform sequencing depth across donors.

The clonotype comes from a woman aged 40 to 50 in good health and CMV-seronegative. The sequencing sample was made of PBMCs. The chain is built from TRBV28 and TRBJ2-2, with 7 bases that match TRBD2. The CDR3 sequence is CASIGAGAGTGELFF. In DNA form, the CDR3 reads TGTGCCAGCATTGGGGCGGGAGCGGGCACCGGGGAGCTGTTTTTT. Using reference TRBV28 and TRBJ2-2 for the parts outside the CDR3, the full variable domain is DVKVTQSSRYLVKRTGEKVFLECVQDMDHENMFWYRQDPGLGLRLIYFSYDVKMKEKGDIPEGYSVSREKKERFSLILESASTNQTSMYLCASIGAGAGTGELFFGEGSRLTVL.